The clone carrying this T cell receptor (beta chain) has only one observation. The antigen is undetermined. This specimen comes from a study of chemoradiotherapy in HPV16-positive cancers. Study-level background: A couple of HPV16-positive patients' cells yielded candidate HPV-specific clones and common motifs.

Points from the study as a whole: HPV-responsive T-cell expansion during chemoradiotherapy was linked to improved recurrence-free survival in HPV16-positive patients. Non-HPV-specific T cells did not expand in tumors during treatment, whereas candidate HPV-specific clones and E7-related motifs did.

Samples were taken several times over chemoradiotherapy. This CDR3 region has 13 residues. Trimming left V 0 bases short and J 8 bases short, with 9 bases between. The V gene's germline CDR1 is SGDLS and CDR2 YYNGEE. Generated by immunoSEQ multiplex PCR, the TCRdb table keeps only in-frame clones and is missing some. The sample gives about 67,000 clones, almost 90% of which show up once; 4% to 5% is in the top ten. This clonotype was obtained from a human donor with HPV-associated anogenital cancer. V gene TRBV9 combines with J gene TRBJ2-1; D may be TRBD2 (5 bases). The sample was blood, taken from a patient who underwent chemoradiotherapy. The CDR3 spells CASSVVSGDEQFF. CDR3 coding DNA: TGTGCCAGCAGCGTAGTCTCCGGGGATGAGCAGTTCTTC.